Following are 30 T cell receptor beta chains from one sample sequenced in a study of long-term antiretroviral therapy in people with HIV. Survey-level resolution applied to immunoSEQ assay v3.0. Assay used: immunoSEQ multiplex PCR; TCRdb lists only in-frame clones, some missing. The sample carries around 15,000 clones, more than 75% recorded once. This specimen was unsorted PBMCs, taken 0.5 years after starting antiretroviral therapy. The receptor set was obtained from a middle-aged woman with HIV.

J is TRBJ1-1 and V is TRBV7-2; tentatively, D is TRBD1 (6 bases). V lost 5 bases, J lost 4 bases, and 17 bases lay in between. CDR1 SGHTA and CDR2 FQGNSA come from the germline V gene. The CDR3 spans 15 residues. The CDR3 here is CASSPGVGARTEAFF. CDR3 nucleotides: TGTGCCAGCAGCCCAGGGGTTGGGGCGCGCACTGAAGCTTTCTTT.

The CDR3 spells CASSLGGQQIQGYTF. The CDR3 DNA reads TGCGCCAGCAGCTTGGGGGGACAGCAGATCCAGGGCTACACCTTC. This chain uses TRBV5-1 with TRBJ1-2; 7 bases agree with TRBD1. Trimming removed 0 bases from V and 8 bases from J; junction bases left unmatched: 10. Germline CDR1 and CDR2: SGHRS and YFSETQ. This CDR3 spans 15 amino acids. The full variable domain, completed using reference TRBV5-1 and TRBJ1-2, is KAGVTQTPRYLIKTRGQQVTLSCSPISGHRSVSWYQQTPGQGLQFLFEYFSETQRNKGNFPGRFSGRQFSNSRSEMNVSTLELGDSALYLCASSLGGQQIQGYTFGSGTRLTVV.

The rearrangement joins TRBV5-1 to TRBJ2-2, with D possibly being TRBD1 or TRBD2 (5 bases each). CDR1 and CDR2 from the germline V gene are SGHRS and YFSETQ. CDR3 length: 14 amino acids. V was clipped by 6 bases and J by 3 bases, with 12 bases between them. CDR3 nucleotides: TGCGCCAGCACCCTCCGAGGGGACACCGGGGAGCTGTTTTTT. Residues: CASTLRGDTGELFF. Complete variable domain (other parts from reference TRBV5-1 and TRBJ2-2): KAGVTQTPRYLIKTRGQQVTLSCSPISGHRSVSWYQQTPGQGLQFLFEYFSETQRNKGNFPGRFSGRQFSNSRSEMNVSTLELGDSALYLCASTLRGDTGELFFGEGSRLTVL.

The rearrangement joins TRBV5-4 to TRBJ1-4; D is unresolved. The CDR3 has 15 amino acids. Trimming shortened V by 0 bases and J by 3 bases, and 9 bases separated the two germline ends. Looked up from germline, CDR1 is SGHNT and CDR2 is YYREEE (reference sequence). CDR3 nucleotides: TGTGCCAGCAGCTTGGCCCTCGGGGCTAATGAAAAACTGTTTTTT. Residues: CASSLALGANEKLFF. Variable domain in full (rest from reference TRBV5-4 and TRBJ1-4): ETGVTQSPTHLIKTRGQQVTLRCSSQSGHNTVSWYQQALGQGPQFIFQYYREEENGRGNFPPRFSGLQFPNYSSELNVNALELDDSALYLCASSLALGANEKLFFGSGTQLSVL.

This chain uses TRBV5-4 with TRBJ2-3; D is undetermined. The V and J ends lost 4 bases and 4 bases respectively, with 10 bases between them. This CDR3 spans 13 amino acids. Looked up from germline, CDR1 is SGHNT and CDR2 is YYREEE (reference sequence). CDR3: CASSPVVSDTQYF. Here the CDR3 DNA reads TGTGCCAGCAGCCCAGTAGTGTCAGATACGCAGTATTTT.

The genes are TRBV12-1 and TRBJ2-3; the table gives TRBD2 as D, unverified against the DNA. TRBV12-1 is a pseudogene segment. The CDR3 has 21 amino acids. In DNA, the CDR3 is TGTGCCAGCAGCCCTACGGGTGTCCAGCGGGAGGGCCGAATTACGCCAGATACGCAGTATTTT. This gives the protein CASSPTGVQREGRITPDTQYF.

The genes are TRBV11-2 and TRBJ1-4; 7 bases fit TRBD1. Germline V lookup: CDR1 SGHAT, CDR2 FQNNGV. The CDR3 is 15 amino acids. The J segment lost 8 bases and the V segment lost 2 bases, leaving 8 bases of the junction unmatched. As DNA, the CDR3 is TGTGCCAGCAGCTTATTTTATGGGACAGCGGAAAAACTGTTTTTT. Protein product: CASSLFYGTAEKLFF.

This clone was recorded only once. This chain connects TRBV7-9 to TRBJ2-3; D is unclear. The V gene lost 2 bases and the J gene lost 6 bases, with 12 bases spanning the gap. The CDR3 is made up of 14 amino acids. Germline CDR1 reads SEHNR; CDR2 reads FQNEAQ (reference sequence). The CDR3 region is CASSLLLLTDTQYF. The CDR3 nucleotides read TGTGCCAGCAGCTTACTTCTTCTAACCGATACGCAGTATTTT.

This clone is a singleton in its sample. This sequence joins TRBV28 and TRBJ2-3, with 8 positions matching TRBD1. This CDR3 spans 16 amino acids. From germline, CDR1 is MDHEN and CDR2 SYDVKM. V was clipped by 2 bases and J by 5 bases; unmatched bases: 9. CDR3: CASSLHQGARIDTQYF. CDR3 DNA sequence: TGTGCCAGCAGTTTACATCAGGGGGCGCGTATAGATACGCAGTATTTT.

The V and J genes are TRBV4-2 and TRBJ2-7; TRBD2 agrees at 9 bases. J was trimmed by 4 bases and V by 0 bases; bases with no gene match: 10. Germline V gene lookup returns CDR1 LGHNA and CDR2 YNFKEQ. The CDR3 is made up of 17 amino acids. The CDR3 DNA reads TGTGCCAGCAGCCAAGAAGTATTGGCTAGCGGGATTTACGAGCAGTACTTC. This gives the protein CASSQEVLASGIYEQYF.

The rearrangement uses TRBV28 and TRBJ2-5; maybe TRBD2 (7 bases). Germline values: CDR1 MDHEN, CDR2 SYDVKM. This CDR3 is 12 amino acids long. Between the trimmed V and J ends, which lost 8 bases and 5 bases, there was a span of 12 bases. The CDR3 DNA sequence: TGTGCCAGCGGAGGGGGAGGGGAGACCCAGTACTTC. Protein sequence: CASGGGGETQYF.

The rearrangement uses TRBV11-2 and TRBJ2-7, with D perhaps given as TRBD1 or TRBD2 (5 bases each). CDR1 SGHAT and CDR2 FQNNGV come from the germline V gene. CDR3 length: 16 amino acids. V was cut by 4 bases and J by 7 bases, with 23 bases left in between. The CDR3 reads CASSSAEGPWAEEQYF. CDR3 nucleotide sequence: TGTGCCAGCAGCTCGGCAGAGGGGCCCTGGGCGGAGGAGCAGTACTTC.

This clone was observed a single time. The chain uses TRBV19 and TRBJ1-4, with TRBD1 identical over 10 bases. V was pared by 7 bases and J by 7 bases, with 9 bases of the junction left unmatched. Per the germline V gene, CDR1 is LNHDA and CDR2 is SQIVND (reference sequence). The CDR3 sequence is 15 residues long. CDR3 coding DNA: TGTGCCAGTACGGGACAGGGGAGGTTTCGTGAAAAACTGTTTTTT. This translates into CASTGQGRFREKLFF.

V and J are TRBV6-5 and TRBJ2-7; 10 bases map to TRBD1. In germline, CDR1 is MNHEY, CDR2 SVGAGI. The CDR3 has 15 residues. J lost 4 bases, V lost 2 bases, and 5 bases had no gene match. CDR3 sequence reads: CASSYTGTGEYEQYF. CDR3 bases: TGTGCCAGCAGTTACACCGGGACAGGGGAATACGAGCAGTACTTC.

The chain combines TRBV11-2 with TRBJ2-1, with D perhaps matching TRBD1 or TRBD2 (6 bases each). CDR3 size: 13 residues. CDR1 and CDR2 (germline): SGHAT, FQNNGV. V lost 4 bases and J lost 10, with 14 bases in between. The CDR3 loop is CASSSPGAGEQFF. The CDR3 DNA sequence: TGTGCCAGCAGCTCCCCGGGGGCAGGAGAGCAGTTCTTC.

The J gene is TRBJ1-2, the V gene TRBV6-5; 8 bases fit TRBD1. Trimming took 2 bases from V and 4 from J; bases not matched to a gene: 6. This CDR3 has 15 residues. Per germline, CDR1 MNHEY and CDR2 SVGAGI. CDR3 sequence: CASSYRGQGVYGYTF. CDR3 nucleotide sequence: TGTGCCAGCAGTTACAGAGGACAGGGCGTCTATGGCTACACCTTC.

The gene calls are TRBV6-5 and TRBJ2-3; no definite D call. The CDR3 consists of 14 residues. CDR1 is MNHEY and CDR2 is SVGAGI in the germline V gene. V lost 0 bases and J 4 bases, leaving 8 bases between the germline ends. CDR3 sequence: CASSYSMFADTQYF. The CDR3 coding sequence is TGTGCCAGCAGTTACTCGATGTTCGCAGATACGCAGTATTTT.

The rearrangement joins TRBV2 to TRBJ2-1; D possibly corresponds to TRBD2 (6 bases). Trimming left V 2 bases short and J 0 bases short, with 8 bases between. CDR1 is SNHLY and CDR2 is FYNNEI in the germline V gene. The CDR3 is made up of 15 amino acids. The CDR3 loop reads CASSETAGSYNEQFF. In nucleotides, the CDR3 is TGTGCCAGCAGTGAAACAGCGGGCTCCTACAATGAGCAGTTCTTC.

In nucleotides, the CDR3 is TGTGCCAGCAGTCTAGGGCGGGGATACTACGAGCAGTACTTC. Translation gives CASSLGRGYYEQYF. The gene calls are TRBV27 and TRBJ2-7; TRBD2 might be the D (6 bases). This CDR3 has 14 residues. Germline CDR1 MNHEY, CDR2 SMNVEV (reference sequence). Trimming stripped 5 bases from V and 3 bases from J, with 14 bases between.

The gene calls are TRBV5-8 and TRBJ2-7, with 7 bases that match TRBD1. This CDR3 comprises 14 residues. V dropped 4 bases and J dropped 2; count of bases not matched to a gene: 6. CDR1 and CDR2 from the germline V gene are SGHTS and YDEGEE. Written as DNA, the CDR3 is TGTGCCAGCAGCCCTCGGGACAGACCCTACGAGCAGTACTTC. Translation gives CASSPRDRPYEQYF.

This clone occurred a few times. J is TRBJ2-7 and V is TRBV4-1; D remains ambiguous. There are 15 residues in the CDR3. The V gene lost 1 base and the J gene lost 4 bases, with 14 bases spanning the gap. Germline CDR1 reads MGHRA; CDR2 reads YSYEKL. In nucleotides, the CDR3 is TGCGCCAGCAGCCAAGGCTCATCGGACGGGTACGAGCAGTACTTC. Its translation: CASSQGSSDGYEQYF.

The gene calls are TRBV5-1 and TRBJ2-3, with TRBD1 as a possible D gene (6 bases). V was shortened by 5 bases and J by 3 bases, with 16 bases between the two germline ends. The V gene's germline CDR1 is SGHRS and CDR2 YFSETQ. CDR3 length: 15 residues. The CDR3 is CASRRGILETDTQYF. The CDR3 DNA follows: TGCGCCAGCAGGAGGGGGATATTGGAGACAGATACGCAGTATTTT.

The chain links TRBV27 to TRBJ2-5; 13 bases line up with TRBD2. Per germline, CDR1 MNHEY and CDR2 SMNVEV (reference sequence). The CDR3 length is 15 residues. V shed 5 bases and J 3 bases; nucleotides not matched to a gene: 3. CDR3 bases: TGTGCCAGCAGTCCGGGGACTAGCGGGGAAGAGACCCAGTACTTC. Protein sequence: CASSPGTSGEETQYF.

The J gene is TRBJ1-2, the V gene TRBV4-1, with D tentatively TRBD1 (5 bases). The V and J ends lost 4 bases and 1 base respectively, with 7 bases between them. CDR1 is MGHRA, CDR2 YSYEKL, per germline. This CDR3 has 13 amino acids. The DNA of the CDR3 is TGCGCCAGCAGCCCCAGGGATAACTATGGCTACACCTTC. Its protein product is CASSPRDNYGYTF.

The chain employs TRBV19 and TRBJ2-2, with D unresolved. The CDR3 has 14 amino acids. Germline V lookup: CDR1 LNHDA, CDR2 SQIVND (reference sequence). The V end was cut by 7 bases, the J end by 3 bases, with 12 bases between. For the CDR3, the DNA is TGTGCCAGTACCGGAACTGGGTACACCGGGGAGCTGTTTTTT. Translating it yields CASTGTGYTGELFF.

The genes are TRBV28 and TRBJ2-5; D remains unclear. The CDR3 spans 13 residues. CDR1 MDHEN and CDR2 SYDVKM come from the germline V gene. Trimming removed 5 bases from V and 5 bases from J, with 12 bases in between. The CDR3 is CASSPGLGETQYF. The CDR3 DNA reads TGTGCCAGCAGTCCTGGGTTGGGGGAGACCCAGTACTTC.

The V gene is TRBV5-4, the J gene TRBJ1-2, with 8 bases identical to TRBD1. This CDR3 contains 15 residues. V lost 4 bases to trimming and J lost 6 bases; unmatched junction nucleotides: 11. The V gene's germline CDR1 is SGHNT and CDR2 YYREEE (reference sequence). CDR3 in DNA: TGTGCCAGCAGCCCACAGGGGGGGAGAACGGATGGCTACACCTTC. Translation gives CASSPQGGRTDGYTF.

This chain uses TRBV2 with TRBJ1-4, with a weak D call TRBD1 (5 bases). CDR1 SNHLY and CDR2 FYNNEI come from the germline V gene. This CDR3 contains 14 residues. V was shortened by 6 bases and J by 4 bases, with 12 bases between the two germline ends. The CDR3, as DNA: TGTGCCAGCAGCTCGGGGACCCTTAATGAAAAACTGTTTTTT. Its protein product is CASSSGTLNEKLFF.

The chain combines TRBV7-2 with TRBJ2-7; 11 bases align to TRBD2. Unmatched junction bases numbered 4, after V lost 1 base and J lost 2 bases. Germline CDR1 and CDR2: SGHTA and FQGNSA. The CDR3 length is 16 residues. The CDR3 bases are TGTGCCAGCAGCTTAGGGCCGACTAGCGGGACCTACGAGCAGTACTTC. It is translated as CASSLGPTSGTYEQYF.

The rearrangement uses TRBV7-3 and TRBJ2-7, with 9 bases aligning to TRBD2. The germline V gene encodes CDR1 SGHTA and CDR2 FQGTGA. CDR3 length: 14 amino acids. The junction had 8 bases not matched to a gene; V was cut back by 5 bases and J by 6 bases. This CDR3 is CASSPQAGGREQYF. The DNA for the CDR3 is TGTGCCAGCAGCCCCCAAGCGGGAGGCCGCGAGCAGTACTTC.